This is a list of T cell receptor beta chains from one sample in a study of shared clonotypes between healthy human individuals. The data were produced by immunoSEQ multiplex PCR, yet TCRdb's version contains in-frame clones alone and is incomplete. The sample yields roughly 650,000 clones, roughly 97% seen once. The sequenced material came from naive CD4+ T cells sorted from blood. These receptors were taken from a woman in her twenties or thirties in good health. Both conserved end residues are part of each CDR3. The D gene is left open where the match is weak. Where a row states a size, it is once, few, many or the class of an expanded clone; other rows omit it.

V gene	D gene	clone size	J gene	CDR3 DNA	CDR3 protein
TRBV11-2	NA	once	TRBJ2-7	TGTGCCAGCAGCGGTGTGGGCGGAGCACTCTACGAGCAGTACTTC	CASSGVGGALYEQYF
TRBV7-2	TRBD2	NA	TRBJ2-7	TGTGCCAGCACCCTTAGGGGGACTAGCCGATTCTACGAGCAGTACTTC	CASTLRGTSRFYEQYF
TRBV7-3	TRBD2	NA	TRBJ2-1	TGTGCCAGCAGCTTAAATTTAATATGGGCGGGAGGGGGAAATGAGCAGTTCTTC	CASSLNLIWAGGGNEQFF
TRBV4-1	TRBD2	NA	TRBJ2-7	TGCGCCAGCAGCCTCCGAACTCCCGGTGGACTAGCGGGAGACTCCTACGAGCAGTACTTC	CASSLRTPGGLAGDSYEQYF
TRBV5-5	TRBD1	NA	TRBJ1-1	TGTGCCAGCAGCCCGGACAGGGGGCGAACGGGGGCTTTCTTT	CASSPDRGRTGAFF
TRBV4-2	TRBD1	once	TRBJ1-5	TGTGCCAGCAGCCAAGATACGACAGGGAATAATCAGCCCCAGCATTTT	CASSQDTTGNNQPQHF
TRBV5-1	TRBD2	NA	TRBJ2-5	TGCGCCAGCAGCTTTGGTGCTAGCGGGAGACTCGAGACCCAGTACTTC	CASSFGASGRLETQYF
TRBV5-1	TRBD1	NA	TRBJ2-1	TGCGCCAGCAGCTTGGGACAGGGGGCAAGCGATGAGCAGTTCTTC	CASSLGQGASDEQFF
TRBV29-1	NA	NA	TRBJ2-7	TGCAGCGTGCGAGACGGGGCCAGCGCCTACGAGCAGTACTTC	CSVRDGASAYEQYF
TRBV14	TRBD2	NA	TRBJ2-6	TGTGCCAGCAGCCATATGTCAGGGAGGGCTGGGGCCAACGTCCTGACTTTC	CASSHMSGRAGANVLTF
TRBV7-9	NA	NA	TRBJ2-7	TGTGCCAGCAGCTCGGATATGAAGCCACTTCACGAGCAGTACTTC	CASSSDMKPLHEQYF
TRBV30	NA	NA	TRBJ2-2	TGTGCCTGGAGGCAAGTAGCGGCCACCGGGGAGCTGTTTTTT	CAWRQVAATGELFF
TRBV28	NA	NA	TRBJ2-7	TGTGCCAGCAGTTTAAAACTTAGGGGCCTTACCGAGCAGTACTTC	CASSLKLRGLTEQYF
TRBV25-1	NA	NA	TRBJ2-3	TGTGCCACTGGGGCGACTAGTGGCACAGATACGCAGTATTTT	CATGATSGTDTQYF
TRBV2	TRBD1	NA	TRBJ2-3	TGTGCCAGCACGTCGGACAGGGGTCCCACAGATACGCAGTATTTT	CASTSDRGPTDTQYF
TRBV28	TRBD1	NA	TRBJ2-1	TGTGCCAGCAGTCGGACAGGGGTTAGTAATGAGCAGTTCTTC	CASSRTGVSNEQFF
TRBV28	NA	NA	TRBJ2-1	TGTGCCAGCAGTTTATATGCAGGGAGTGAGCAGTTCTTC	CASSLYAGSEQFF
TRBV27	NA	NA	TRBJ1-1	TGTGCCAGCAGTTCCGGGAGGAAGGAAGCTTTCTTT	CASSSGRKEAFF
TRBV28	NA	once	TRBJ1-3	TGTGCCAGCAGTGCCACTTTTGGAAACACCATATATTTT	CASSATFGNTIYF
TRBV4-1	NA	NA	TRBJ2-7	TGCGCCAGCAGCCAAGATTCTGGGGTTTTTGGCGAGCAGTACTTC	CASSQDSGVFGEQYF
TRBV27	NA	NA	TRBJ2-4	TGTGCCAGCCGAGCTACAGCTTTAGCCAAAAACATTCAGTACTTC	CASRATALAKNIQYF
TRBV6-5	TRBD1	once	TRBJ2-3	TGTGCCAGCAGTCGACAGGGGGTCACAGATACGCAGTATTTT	CASSRQGVTDTQYF
TRBV29-1	TRBD1	NA	TRBJ1-4	TGCAGCGTTGCCGGGACAGACAATGAAAAACTGTTTTTT	CSVAGTDNEKLFF
TRBV5-1	NA	NA	TRBJ2-1	TGCGCCAGCAGCTTGGACGCGGGCCCGATACGTAGCTCCTACAATGAGCAGTTCTTC	CASSLDAGPIRSSYNEQFF